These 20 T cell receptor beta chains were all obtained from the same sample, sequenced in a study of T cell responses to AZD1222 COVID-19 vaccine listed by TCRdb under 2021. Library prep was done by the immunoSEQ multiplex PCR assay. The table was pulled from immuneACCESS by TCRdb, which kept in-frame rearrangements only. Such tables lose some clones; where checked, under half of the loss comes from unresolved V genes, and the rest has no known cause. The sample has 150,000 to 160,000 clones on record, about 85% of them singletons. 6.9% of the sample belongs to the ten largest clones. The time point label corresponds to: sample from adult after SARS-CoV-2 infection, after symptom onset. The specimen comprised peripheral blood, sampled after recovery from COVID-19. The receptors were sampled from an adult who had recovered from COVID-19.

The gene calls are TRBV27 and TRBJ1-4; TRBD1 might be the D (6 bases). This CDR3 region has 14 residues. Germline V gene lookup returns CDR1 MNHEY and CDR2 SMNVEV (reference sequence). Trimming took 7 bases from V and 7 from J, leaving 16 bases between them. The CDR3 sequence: CASTRGGIGEKLFF. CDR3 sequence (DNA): TGTGCCAGCACCCGAGGGGGGATAGGTGAAAAACTGTTTTTT.

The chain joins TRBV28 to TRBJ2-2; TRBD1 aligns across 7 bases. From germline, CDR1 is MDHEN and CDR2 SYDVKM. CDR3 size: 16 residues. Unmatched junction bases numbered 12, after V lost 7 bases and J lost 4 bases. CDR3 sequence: CASILPRQGSTGELFF. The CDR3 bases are TGTGCCAGCATCCTTCCGCGACAGGGAAGCACCGGGGAGCTGTTTTTT.

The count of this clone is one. The CDR3 loop reads CAISDGLGGSGSPLHF. CDR3 nucleotides: TGTGCCATCAGTGATGGGTTGGGGGGCTCGGGTTCACCCCTCCACTTT. The V gene is TRBV10-3, the J gene TRBJ1-6, with D possibly matching TRBD1 (6 bases). V shed 3 bases and J shed 9 bases, with 18 bases lying between them. The CDR3 has 16 residues. The germline V gene encodes CDR1 ENHRY and CDR2 SYGVKD.

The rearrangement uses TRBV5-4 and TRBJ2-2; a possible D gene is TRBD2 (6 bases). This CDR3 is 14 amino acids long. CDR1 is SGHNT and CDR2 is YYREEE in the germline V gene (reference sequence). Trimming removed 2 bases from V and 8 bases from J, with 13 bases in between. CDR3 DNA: TGTGCCAGCAGCTTATTAGCGGTCGAGGGGGAGCTGTTTTTT. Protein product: CASSLLAVEGELFF.

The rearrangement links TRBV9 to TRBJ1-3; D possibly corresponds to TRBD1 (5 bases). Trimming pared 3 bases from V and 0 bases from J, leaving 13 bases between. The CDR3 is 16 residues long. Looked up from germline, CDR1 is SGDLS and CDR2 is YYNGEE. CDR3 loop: CASSEGDSLSGNTIYF. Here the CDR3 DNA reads TGTGCCAGCAGCGAGGGAGACAGCCTCTCTGGAAACACCATATATTTT. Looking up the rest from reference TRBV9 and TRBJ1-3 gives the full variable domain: DSGVTQTPKHLITATGQRVTLRCSPRSGDLSVYWYQQSLDQGLQFLIQYYNGEERAKGNILERFSAQQFPDLHSELNLSSLELGDSALYFCASSEGDSLSGNTIYFGEGSWLTVV.

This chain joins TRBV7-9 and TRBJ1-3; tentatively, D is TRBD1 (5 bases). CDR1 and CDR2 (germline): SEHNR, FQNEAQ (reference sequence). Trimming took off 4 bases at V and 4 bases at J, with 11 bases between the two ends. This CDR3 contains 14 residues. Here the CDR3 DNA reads TGTGCCAGCAGCTCCCGGGACCCAGGAAACACCATATATTTT. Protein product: CASSSRDPGNTIYF. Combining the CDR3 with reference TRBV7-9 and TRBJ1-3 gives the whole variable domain DTGVSQNPRHKITKRGQNVTFRCDPISEHNRLYWYRQTLGQGPEFLTYFQNEAQLEKSRLLSDRFSAERPKGSFSTLEIQRTEQGDSAMYLCASSSRDPGNTIYFGEGSWLTVV.

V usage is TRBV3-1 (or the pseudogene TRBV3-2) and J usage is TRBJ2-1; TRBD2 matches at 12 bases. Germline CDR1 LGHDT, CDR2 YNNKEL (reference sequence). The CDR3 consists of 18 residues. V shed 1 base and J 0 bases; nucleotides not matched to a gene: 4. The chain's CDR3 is CASSQGETSGSSYNEQFF. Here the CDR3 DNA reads TGTGCCAGCAGCCAAGGGGAGACTAGCGGGAGCTCCTACAATGAGCAGTTCTTC.

Here the CDR3 DNA reads TGTGCCAGCAGCTCCGGACTAGCGCTCACCCATGAGCAGTTCTTC. Its protein is CASSSGLALTHEQFF. The rearrangement joins TRBV5-8 to TRBJ2-1; 9 nucleotides agree with TRBD2. Trimming took 3 bases from V and 8 from J; bases not matched to a gene: 9. The CDR3 loop spans 15 amino acids. Per the germline V gene, CDR1 is SGHTS and CDR2 is YDEGEE.

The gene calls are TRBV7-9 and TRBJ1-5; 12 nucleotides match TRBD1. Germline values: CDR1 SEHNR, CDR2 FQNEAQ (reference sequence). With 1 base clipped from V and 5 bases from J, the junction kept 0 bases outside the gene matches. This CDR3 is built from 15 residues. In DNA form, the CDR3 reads TGTGCCAGCAGCTTAGGGGACAGGGGGCATCAGCCCCAGCATTTT. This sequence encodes CASSLGDRGHQPQHF.

CDR3 region: CATSRAGTYNEKLFF. In DNA form, the CDR3 reads TGTGCCACCAGCAGAGCTGGGACGTACAATGAAAAACTGTTTTTT. This sequence joins TRBV15 and TRBJ1-4; D perhaps matches TRBD1 (5 bases). The CDR3 consists of 15 residues. V lost 1 base to trimming and J lost 5 bases, with 11 bases between them. CDR1 LNHNV and CDR2 YYDKDF come from the germline V gene (reference sequence).

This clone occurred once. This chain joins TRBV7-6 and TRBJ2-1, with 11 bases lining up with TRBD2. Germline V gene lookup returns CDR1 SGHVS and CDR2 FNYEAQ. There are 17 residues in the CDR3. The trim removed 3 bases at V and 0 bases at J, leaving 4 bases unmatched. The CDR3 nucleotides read TGTGCCAGCAGCTTTGCGGGACTAGCGGCCTCCTACAATGAGCAGTTCTTC. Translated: CASSFAGLAASYNEQFF.

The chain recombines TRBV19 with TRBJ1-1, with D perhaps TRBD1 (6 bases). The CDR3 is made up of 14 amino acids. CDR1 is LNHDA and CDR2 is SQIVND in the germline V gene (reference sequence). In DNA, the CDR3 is TGTGCAGCAGGGGCACCCGCCTGGGGCACTGAAGCTTTCTTT. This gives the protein CAAGAPAWGTEAFF.

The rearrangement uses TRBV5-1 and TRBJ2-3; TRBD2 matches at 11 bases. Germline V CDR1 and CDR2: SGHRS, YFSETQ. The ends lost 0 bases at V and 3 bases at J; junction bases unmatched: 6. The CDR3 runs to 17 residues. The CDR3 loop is CASSLVRLAGGTDTQYF. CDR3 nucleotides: TGCGCCAGCAGCTTGGTCCGGCTAGCGGGAGGTACAGATACGCAGTATTTT. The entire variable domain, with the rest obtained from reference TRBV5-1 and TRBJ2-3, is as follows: KAGVTQTPRYLIKTRGQQVTLSCSPISGHRSVSWYQQTPGQGLQFLFEYFSETQRNKGNFPGRFSGRQFSNSRSEMNVSTLELGDSALYLCASSLVRLAGGTDTQYFGPGTRLTVL.

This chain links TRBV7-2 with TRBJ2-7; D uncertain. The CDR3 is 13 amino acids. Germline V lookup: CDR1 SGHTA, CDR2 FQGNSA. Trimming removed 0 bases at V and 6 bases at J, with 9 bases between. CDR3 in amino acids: CASSLAGRGEQYF. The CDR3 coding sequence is TGTGCCAGCAGCTTAGCGGGCAGAGGCGAGCAGTACTTC.

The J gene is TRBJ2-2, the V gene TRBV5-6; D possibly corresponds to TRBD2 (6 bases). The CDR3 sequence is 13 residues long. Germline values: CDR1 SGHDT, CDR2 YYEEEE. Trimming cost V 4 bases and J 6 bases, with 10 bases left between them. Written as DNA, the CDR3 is TGTGCCAGCAGCCTCCCGGGGGCCGGGGAGCTGTTTTTT. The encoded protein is CASSLPGAGELFF.

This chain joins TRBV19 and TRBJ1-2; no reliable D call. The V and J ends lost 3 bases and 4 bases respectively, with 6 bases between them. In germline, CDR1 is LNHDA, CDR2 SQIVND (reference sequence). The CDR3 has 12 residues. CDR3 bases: TGTGCCAGTAGTATTTACGGCTATGGCTACACCTTC. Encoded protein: CASSIYGYGYTF.

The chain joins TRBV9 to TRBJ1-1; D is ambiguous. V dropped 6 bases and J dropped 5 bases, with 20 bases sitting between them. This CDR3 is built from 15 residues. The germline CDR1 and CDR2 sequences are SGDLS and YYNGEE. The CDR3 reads CASTPLRAGGTEAFF. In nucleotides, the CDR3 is TGTGCCAGCACCCCATTAAGAGCCGGTGGGACTGAAGCTTTCTTT. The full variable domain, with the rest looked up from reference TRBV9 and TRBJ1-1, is DSGVTQTPKHLITATGQRVTLRCSPRSGDLSVYWYQQSLDQGLQFLIQYYNGEERAKGNILERFSAQQFPDLHSELNLSSLELGDSALYFCASTPLRAGGTEAFFGQGTRLTVV.

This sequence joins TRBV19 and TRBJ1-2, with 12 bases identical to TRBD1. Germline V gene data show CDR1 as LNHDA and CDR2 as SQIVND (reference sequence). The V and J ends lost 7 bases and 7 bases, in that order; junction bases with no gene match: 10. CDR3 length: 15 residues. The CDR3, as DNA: TGTGCCAGTACCATAGTGGGACAGGGGGCGTTTGGCTACACCTTC. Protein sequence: CASTIVGQGAFGYTF.

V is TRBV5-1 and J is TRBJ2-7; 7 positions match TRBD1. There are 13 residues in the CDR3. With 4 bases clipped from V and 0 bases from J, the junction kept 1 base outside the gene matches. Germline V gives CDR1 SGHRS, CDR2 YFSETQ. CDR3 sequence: CASSGQDSYEQYF. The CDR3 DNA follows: TGCGCCAGCAGCGGACAGGACTCCTACGAGCAGTACTTC.

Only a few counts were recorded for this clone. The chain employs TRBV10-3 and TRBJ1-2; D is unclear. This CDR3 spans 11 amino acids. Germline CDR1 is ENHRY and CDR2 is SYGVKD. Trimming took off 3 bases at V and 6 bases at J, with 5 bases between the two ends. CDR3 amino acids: CAISEEDGYTF. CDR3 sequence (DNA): TGTGCCATCAGTGAAGAGGATGGCTACACCTTC.